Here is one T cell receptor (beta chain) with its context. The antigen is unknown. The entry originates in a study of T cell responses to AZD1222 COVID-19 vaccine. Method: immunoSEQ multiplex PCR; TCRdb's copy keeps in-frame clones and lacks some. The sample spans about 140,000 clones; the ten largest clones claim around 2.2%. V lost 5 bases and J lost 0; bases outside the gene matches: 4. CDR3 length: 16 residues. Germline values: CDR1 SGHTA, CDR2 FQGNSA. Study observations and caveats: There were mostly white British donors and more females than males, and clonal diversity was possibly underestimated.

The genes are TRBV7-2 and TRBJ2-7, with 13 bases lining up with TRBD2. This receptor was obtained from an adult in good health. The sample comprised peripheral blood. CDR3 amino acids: CASSPGTSGVSYEQYF. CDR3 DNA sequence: TGTGCCAGCAGCCCCGGGACTAGCGGGGTCTCCTACGAGCAGTACTTC.